The T cell receptor beta chain described here comes from a study of blood T cells in healthy people across ages. Primers used in a second PCR of about 6 to 12 cycles were a sample-barcoded 5' primer and a J-beta primer mix. The template-switch adaptor was a 5' adaptor with 12 random nucleotides. It tagged each cDNA molecule. TCRdb redid the calling of the 5' RACE reads with MiXCR, one entry per CDR3 protein. The sample contains around 1.5 million distinct CDR3 sequences, 45% to 70% of which appear only once. This CDR3 contains 12 residues. Germline CDR1 ENHRY, CDR2 SYGVKD. The V end was cut by 4 bases, the J end by 8 bases, with 8 bases between. The sample holds a few counts of this clonotype.

The material sequenced was blood. The chain carries TRBV10-3 and TRBJ1-4, with TRBD1 as a possible D gene (6 bases). The sequence derives from a man aged 18 to 35 in good health. The CDR3 bases are TGTGCCATCAGTGGTGACAGGGAAAAACTGTTTTTT. This encodes CAISGDREKLFF.